This paragraph reports one TCR beta chain. Its target is unknown. Clones were sequenced by immunoSEQ multiplex PCR, and TCRdb holds only the in-frame ones, with some missing. The profile covers 2 million or so clones, with over 85% appearing a single time and about 1.1% taken by the ten largest. The sample belongs to a study of shared clonotypes between healthy human individuals. In the study overall: CD4 naive and CD4 memory each took three plates per donor, while CD8 naive took two and CD8 memory one.

The naive CD8 fraction comprised CD45RO-negative cells positively selected for CCR7 and excluded terminally differentiated effector memory CD45RA+ cells. Study-level points and caveats: At large depth, rarefaction still showed sorted-subset sequencing to be incomplete. Collection of samples was limited to blood; tissue repertoires likely differ.

CDR3 length: 16 residues. V lost 5 bases and J 0 bases, leaving 17 bases between the germline ends. Germline-derived CDR1 and CDR2 are PRHDT and FYEKMQ (reference sequence). The specimen was naive CD8+ T cells sorted from blood. This clonotype originated in a man younger than 35 in good health. The J gene is TRBJ2-7, the V gene TRBV13; tentatively, D is TRBD1 (6 bases). CDR3 protein: CASSRSGEGGSYEQYF. The CDR3 nucleotides are TGTGCCAGCAGCCGGTCCGGGGAAGGGGGCTCCTACGAGCAGTACTTC.